This TCR beta chain came from a study of cytomegalovirus exposure and HLA in healthy donors. The study's findings and limits: Later, an analysis found that common viral pathogens appeared to be linked with several of the most significant clusters.

PCR employed 60 Vbeta and 13 Jbeta primers. The protocol was immunoSEQ multiplex PCR, while the TCRdb copy is restricted to in-frame clones and leaves out a portion. The table lists about 130,000 clones, 55% to 75% of them singletons. V lost 3 bases and J 0 bases, leaving 15 bases between the germline ends. In germline, CDR1 is MNHEY, CDR2 SMNVEV (reference sequence). The CDR3 covers 16 residues. On this clone itself: Its antigen is currently unknown.

Sequencing input: PBMCs. The chain uses TRBV27 and TRBJ2-7, with a weak D call TRBD2 (6 bases). This clonotype originated in a man in his fifties in good health and CMV-seropositive. Written as DNA, the CDR3 is TGTGCCAGCAGTTTGGGCCTTGGAGGGGCCTCCTACGAGCAGTACTTC. Translating gives CASSLGLGGASYEQYF.